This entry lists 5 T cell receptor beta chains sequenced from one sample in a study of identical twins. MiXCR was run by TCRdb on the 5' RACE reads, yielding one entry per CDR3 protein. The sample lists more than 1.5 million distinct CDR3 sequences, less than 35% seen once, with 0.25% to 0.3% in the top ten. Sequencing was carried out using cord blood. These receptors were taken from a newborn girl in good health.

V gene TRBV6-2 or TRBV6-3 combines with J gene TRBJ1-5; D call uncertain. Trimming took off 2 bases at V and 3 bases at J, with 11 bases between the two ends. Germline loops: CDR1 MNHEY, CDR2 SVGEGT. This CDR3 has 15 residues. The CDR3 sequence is CASSYASGSNQPQHF. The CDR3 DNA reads TGTGCCAGCAGTTACGCGTCGGGCTCCAATCAGCCCCAGCATTTT.

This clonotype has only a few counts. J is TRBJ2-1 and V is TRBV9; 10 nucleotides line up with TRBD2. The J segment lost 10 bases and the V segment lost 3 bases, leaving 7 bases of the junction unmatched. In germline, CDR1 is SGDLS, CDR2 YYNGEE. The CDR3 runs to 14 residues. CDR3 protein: CASSDRLAGREQFF. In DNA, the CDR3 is TGTGCCAGCAGCGATAGACTAGCGGGCCGAGAGCAGTTCTTC.

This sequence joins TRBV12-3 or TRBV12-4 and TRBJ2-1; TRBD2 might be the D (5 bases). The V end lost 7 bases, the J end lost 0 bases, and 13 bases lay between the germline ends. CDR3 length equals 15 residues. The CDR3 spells CASKVAISSYNEQFF. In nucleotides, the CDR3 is TGTGCCAGCAAGGTAGCGATTAGCTCCTACAATGAGCAGTTCTTC.

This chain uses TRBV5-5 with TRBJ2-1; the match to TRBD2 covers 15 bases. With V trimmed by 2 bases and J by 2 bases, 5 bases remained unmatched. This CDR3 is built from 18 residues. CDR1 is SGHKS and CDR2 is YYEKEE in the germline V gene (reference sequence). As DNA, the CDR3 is TGTGCCAGCAGCTTCCGGACTAGCGGGAGGGGTCCCTACAATGAGCAGTTCTTC. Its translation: CASSFRTSGRGPYNEQFF. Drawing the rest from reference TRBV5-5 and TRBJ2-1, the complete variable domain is DAGVTQSPTHLIKTRGQQVTLRCSPISGHKSVSWYQQVLGQGPQFIFQYYEKEERGRGNFPDRFSARQFPNYSSELNVNALLLGDSALYLCASSFRTSGRGPYNEQFFGPGTRLTVL.

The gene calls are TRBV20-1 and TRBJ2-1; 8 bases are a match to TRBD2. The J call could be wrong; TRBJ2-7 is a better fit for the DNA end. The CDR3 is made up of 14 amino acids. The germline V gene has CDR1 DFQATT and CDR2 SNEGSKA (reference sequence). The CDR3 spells CSARRGVPYNEQYF. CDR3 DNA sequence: TGCAGTGCCCGGCGGGGGGTTCCCTACAATGAGCAGTACTTC.